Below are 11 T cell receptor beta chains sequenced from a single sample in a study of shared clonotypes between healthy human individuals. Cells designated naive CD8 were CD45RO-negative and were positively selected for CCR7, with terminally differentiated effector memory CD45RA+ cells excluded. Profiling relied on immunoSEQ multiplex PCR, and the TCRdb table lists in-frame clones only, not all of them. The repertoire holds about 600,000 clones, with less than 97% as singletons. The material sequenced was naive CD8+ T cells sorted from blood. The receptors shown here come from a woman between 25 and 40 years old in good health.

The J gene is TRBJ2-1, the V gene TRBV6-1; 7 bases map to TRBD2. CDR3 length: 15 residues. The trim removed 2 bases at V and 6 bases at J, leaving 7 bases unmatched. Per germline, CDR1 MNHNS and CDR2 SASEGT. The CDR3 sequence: CASSEWAGVGNEQFF. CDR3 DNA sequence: TGTGCCAGCAGTGAATGGGCGGGAGTTGGCAATGAGCAGTTCTTC.

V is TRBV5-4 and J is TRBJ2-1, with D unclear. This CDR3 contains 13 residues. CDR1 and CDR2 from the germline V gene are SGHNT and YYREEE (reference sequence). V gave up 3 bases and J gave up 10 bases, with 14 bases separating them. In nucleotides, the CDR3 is TGTGCCAGCAGCTCTGGGAAAGACGGGGAGCAGTTCTTC. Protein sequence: CASSSGKDGEQFF.

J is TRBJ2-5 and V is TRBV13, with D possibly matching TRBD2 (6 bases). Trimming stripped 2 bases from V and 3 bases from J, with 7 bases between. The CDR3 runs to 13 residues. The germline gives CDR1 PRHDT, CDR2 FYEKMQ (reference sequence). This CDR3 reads CASSLSGEETQYF. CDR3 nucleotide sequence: TGTGCCAGCAGCTTATCGGGAGAAGAGACCCAGTACTTC.

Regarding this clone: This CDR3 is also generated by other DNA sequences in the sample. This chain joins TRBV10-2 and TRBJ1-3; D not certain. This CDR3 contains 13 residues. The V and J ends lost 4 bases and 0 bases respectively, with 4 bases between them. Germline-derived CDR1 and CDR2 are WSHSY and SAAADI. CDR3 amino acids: CASSGGSGNTIYF. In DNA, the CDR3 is TGCGCCAGCAGTGGGGGCTCTGGAAACACCATATATTTT.

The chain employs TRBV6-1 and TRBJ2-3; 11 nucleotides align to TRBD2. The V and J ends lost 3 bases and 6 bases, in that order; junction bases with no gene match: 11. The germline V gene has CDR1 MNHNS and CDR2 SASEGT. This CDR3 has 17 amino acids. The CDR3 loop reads CASSETLIAGGPDTQYF. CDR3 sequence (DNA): TGTGCCAGCAGTGAGACCCTTATAGCGGGAGGGCCGGATACGCAGTATTTT.

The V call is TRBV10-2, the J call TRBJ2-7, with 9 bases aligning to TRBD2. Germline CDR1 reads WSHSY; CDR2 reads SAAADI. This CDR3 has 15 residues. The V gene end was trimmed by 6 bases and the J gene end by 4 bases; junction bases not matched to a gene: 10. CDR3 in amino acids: CASRTWTSASYEQYF. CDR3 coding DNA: TGCGCCAGCAGGACGTGGACTAGCGCGTCGTACGAGCAGTACTTC.

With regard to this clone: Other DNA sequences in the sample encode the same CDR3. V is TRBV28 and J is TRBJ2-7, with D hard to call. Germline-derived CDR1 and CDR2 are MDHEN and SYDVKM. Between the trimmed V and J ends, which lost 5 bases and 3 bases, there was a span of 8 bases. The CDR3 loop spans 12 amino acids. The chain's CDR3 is CASSPDGYEQYF. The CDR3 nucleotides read TGTGCCAGCAGTCCTGACGGCTACGAGCAGTACTTC.

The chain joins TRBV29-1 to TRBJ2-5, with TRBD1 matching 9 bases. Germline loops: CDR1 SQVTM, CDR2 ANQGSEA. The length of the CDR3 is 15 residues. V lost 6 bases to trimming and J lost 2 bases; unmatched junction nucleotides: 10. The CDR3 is CSVVGTGRLQETQYF. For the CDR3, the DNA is TGCAGCGTGGTAGGGACAGGGAGGCTACAAGAGACCCAGTACTTC.

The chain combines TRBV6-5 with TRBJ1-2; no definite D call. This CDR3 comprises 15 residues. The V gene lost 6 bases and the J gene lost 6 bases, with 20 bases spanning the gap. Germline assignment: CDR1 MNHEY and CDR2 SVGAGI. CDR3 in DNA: TGTGCCAGCAGCTTTCTTTACGGGAGGTTCAATGGCTACACCTTC. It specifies CASSFLYGRFNGYTF.

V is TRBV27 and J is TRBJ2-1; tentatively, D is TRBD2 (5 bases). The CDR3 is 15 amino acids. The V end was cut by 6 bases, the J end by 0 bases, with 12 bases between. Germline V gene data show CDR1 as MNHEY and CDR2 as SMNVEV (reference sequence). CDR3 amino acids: CASSLGVSSYNEQFF. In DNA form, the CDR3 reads TGTGCCAGCAGCCTCGGGGTAAGCTCCTACAATGAGCAGTTCTTC.

The CDR3 is CASGLAGENEQFF. The CDR3 DNA is TGTGCCAGCGGACTAGCGGGAGAAAATGAGCAGTTCTTC. The chain uses TRBV2 and TRBJ2-1; 13 bases line up with TRBD2. Per the germline V gene, CDR1 is SNHLY and CDR2 is FYNNEI. The CDR3 is 13 residues long. Trimming took 8 bases from V and 7 from J; bases not matched to a gene: 2. Full variable domain (rest looked up from reference TRBV2 and TRBJ2-1): EPEVTQTPSHQVTQMGQEVILRCVPISNHLYFYWYRQILGQKVEFLVSFYNNEISEKSEIFDDQFSVERPDGSNFTLKIRSTKLEDSAMYFCASGLAGENEQFFGPGTRLTVL.